Sequencing of this T cell receptor (beta chain) was carried out in a study of shared clonotypes between healthy human individuals. Study-level points and caveats: On the whole, naive subsets had larger estimated richness than memory subsets had.

Authors' analysis steps: ImmunoSEQ junction-only sequences lacked quality scores, so their filtering differed. TCRdb's table, derived via immunoSEQ multiplex PCR, lists solely in-frame clones and lacks some. For V, J and clone size, that table is used; D and trimming come from the DNA. The sample has about 380,000 clones, approximately 97% seen once. V was cut by 1 base and J by 2 bases, with 3 bases left in between. From germline, CDR1 is GTSNPN and CDR2 SVGIG (reference sequence). The CDR3 length is 11 residues. This clone was counted a single time. The antigen is not known. Within the sample, other DNA sequences also encode this same CDR3.

The sequence was collected from a young man in good health. The sequenced sample consisted of memory CD8+ T cells sorted from blood. Regarding subset: CD45RO+ cells pooled with CCR7-negative TemRA cells. V and J are TRBV30 and TRBJ2-7, with D uncertain. CDR3 DNA sequence: TGTGCCTGGAGTGCCGCCTACGAGCAGTACTTC. Residues: CAWSAAYEQYF.